This is a list of T cell receptor beta chains from one sample in a study of regulatory T cells in long-lasting Graves disease. TCRdb reprocessed the multiplex PCR reads with MiXCR, giving one entry per CDR3 protein. The sample lists 390,000 or so distinct CDR3 sequences, about 11% occurring once. These data also formed part of another study, on T cells in Graves' hyperthyroidism and ophthalmopathy.

Specimen: peripheral blood mononuclear cells (PBMCs), collected at new diagnosis, from a patient treated with antithyroid drugs. These receptors were obtained from a woman between 18 and 30 years old with Graves disease. The CDR3 runs from the conserved cysteine through the conserved F or W. Each record gives: D gene, clone size, V gene, J gene, CDR3 protein, CDR3 DNA. D genes are given only for firm matches. Clone size is stated in some rows and not others, as once, few, many or a class when expanded.

.,.,TRBV28,TRBJ2-1,CASRLAGGLEQFF,TGTGCCAGCAGACTAGCTGGGGGGCTGGAGCAGTTCTTC
TRBD1,many,TRBV2,TRBJ2-5,CASSFPRTGGTETQYF,TGTGCCAGCAGCTTCCCGCGGACAGGGGGCACGGAGACCCAGTACTTC
.,.,TRBV28,TRBJ1-1,CASSPMGQGKNTEAFF,TGCGCCAGCAGCCCGATGGGCCAGGGGAAGAACACTGAAGCTTTCTTT
.,many,TRBV20-1,TRBJ1-1,CSARDPWNEKNTEAFF,TGCAGTGCTAGAGATCCTTGGAATGAGAAGAACACTGAAGCTTTCTTT
.,many,TRBV28,TRBJ2-2,CASSFHTGELFF,TGTGCCAGCAGTTTTCACACCGGGGAGCTGTTTTTT
.,.,TRBV19,TRBJ2-1,CASSIEAISYNEQFF,TGTGCCAGTAGTATAGAAGCAATCTCCTACAATGAGCAGTTCTTC
.,many,TRBV28,TRBJ1-1,CASSPQNTEAFF,TGTGCCAGCAGCCCACAGAACACTGAAGCTTTCTTT
.,few,TRBV20-1,TRBJ1-5,CSARPIRDRNQPQHF,TGCAGTGCTAGACCCATCAGGGATCGGAATCAGCCCCAGCATTTT
TRBD1,many,TRBV11-2,TRBJ1-6,CASSLWDRLSDNSPLHF,TGTGCCAGCAGCTTATGGGACAGGCTAAGTGACAATTCACCCCTCCACTTT
.,.,TRBV12-3/TRBV12-4,TRBJ1-5,CARGSGGGYNQPQHF,TGTGCCAGAGGTTCGGGGGGGGGTTACAATCAGCCCCAGCATTTT
.,many,TRBV6-9,TRBJ1-4,CASSFAPGHHEKLFF,TGTGCCAGCAGTTTCGCTCCGGGACACCATGAAAAACTGTTTTTT
TRBD1,many,TRBV7-9,TRBJ1-1,CASSGQGGAEAFF,TGTGCCAGCAGCGGGCAGGGGGGCGCTGAAGCTTTCTTT
.,.,TRBV29-1,TRBJ2-7,CSVEIGGTYEQYF,TGCAGCGTTGAGATTGGTGGGACCTACGAGCAGTACTTC
.,many,TRBV12-3/TRBV12-4,TRBJ2-2,CASSHGTTNTGELFF,TGTGCCAGCAGTCACGGGACAACGAACACCGGGGAGCTGTTTTTT
.,many,TRBV28,TRBJ2-1,CASSLGPLSSYNEQFF,TGTGCCAGCAGTTTAGGGCCTCTGAGCTCCTACAATGAGCAGTTCTTC